This TCR beta chain was recorded in a study of T-cell memory formation after mild COVID-19. Each CDR3 protein gets one entry after TCRdb re-called the 5' RACE reads with MiXCR. The data hold about 81,000 distinct CDR3 sequences, with 20% to 25% observed a single time. Germline CDR1 is MDHEN and CDR2 is SYDVKM. The CDR3 sequence is 16 residues long. After removal of 5 bases from V and 1 base from J, the junction contained 9 bases not matched to a gene. This clonotype came up a few times. Sequencing was carried out using PBMCs or a T cell subset sorted from them (not recorded which). The receptor was derived from a young man who had mild COVID-19 (a few samples of this study predate the infection). Cell type and time point are not known. The V and J genes are TRBV28 and TRBJ1-1; 8 nucleotides align to TRBD1. The CDR3 sequence: CASSPGTGFGNTEAFF. The CDR3 DNA reads TGTGCCAGCAGTCCCGGGACAGGTTTCGGGAACACTGAAGCTTTCTTT.